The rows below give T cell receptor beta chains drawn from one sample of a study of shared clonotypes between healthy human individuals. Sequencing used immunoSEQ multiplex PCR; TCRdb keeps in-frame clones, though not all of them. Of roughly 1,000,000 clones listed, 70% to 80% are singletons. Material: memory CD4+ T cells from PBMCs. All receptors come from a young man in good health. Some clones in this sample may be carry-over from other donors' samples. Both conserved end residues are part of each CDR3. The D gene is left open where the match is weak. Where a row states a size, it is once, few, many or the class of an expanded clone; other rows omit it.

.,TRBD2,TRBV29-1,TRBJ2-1,CSGTSGSYNEQFF,TGCAGCGGGACTAGCGGTTCCTACAATGAGCAGTTCTTC
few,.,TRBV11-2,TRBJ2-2,CASSLDHNTGELFF,TGTGCCAGCAGCTTAGATCACAACACCGGGGAGCTGTTTTTT
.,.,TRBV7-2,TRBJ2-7,CASSLYGGSYEQYF,TGTGCCAGCAGCTTATATGGGGGGTCCTACGAGCAGTACTTC
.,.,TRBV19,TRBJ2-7,CASSTTWGSYEQYF,TGTGCCAGTAGTACAACGTGGGGCTCCTACGAGCAGTACTTC
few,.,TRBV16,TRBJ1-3,CASTLIVGAGNTIYF,TGTGCCAGCACCCTAATCGTCGGAGCTGGAAACACCATATATTTT
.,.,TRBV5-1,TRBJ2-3,CASSAPRGITDTQYF,TGCGCCAGCAGCGCCCCGAGGGGAATTACAGATACGCAGTATTTT
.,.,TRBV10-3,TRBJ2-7,CAISEGGLYEQYF,TGTGCCATCAGTGAGGGGGGTCTCTACGAGCAGTACTTC
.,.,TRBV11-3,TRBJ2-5,CASSFGQTYQETQYF,TGTGCCAGCAGCTTCGGACAGACATATCAAGAGACCCAGTACTTC
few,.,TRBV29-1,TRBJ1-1,CSVGKGRSTEAFF,TGCAGCGTTGGAAAAGGTCGGAGCACTGAAGCTTTCTTT
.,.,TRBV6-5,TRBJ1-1,CASSQGSNTEAFF,TGTGCCAGCAGTCAGGGGTCGAACACTGAAGCTTTCTTT
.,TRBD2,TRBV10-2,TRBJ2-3,CASSGASGRLSDTQYF,TGCGCCAGCAGTGGGGCTAGCGGGAGGCTCTCAGATACGCAGTATTTT
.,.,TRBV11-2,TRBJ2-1,CASSYGGSEGQFF,TGTGCCAGCAGCTACGGAGGTAGCGAGGGGCAGTTCTTC
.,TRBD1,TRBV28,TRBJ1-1,CASSGGLDRAEAFF,TGTGCCAGCAGCGGGGGCCTCGACAGGGCCGAAGCTTTCTTT
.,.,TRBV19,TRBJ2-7,CASSIVGDHSYEQYF,TGTGCCAGTAGTATAGTAGGGGATCACAGCTACGAGCAGTACTTC
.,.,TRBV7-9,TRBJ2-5,CASSPDGETQYF,TGTGCCAGCAGTCCCGACGGGGAGACCCAGTACTTC
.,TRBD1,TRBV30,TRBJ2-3,CAWREGGQGTWTDTQYF,TGTGCCTGGAGGGAAGGGGGACAGGGGACTTGGACAGATACGCAGTATTTT
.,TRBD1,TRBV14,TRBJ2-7,CASSQDIRDRGDEQYF,TGTGCCAGCAGCCAAGATATCCGGGACAGGGGGGACGAGCAGTACTTC
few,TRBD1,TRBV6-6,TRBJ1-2,CASSVPGQDHYGYTF,TGTGCCAGCAGTGTCCCGGGACAGGACCACTATGGCTACACCTTC
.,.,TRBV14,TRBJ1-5,CASSQLHGGVSSNQPQHF,TGTGCCAGCAGCCAGTTACATGGAGGTGTGTCGAGCAATCAGCCCCAGCATTTT
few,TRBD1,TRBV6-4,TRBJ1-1,CASSDGTGRTNTEAFF,TGTGCCAGCAGTGACGGGACAGGGAGGACGAACACTGAAGCTTTCTTT
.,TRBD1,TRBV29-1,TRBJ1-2,CSVEEGTGGMIYGYTF,TGCAGCGTTGAAGAGGGGACAGGGGGAATGATCTATGGCTACACCTTC
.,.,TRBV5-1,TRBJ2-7,CASSLGKSSYEQYF,TGCGCCAGCAGCTTGGGGAAAAGCTCCTACGAGCAGTACTTC
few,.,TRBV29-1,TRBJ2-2,CSVRVAATGELFF,TGCAGCGTTAGGGTAGCGGCTACCGGGGAGCTGTTTTTT
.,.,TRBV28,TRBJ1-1,CASSRHGTTNTEAFF,TGTGCCAGCAGTCGCCACGGGACAACGAACACTGAAGCTTTCTTT
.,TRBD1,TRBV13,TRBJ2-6,CASSIEGTAWAGANVLTF,TGTGCCAGCAGCATAGAAGGGACAGCGTGGGCTGGGGCCAACGTCCTGACTTTC
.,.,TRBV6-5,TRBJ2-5,CASSYGRSPVGETQYF,TGTGCCAGCAGTTATGGACGGTCCCCCGTGGGAGAGACCCAGTACTTC
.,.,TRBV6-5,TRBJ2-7,CASSPPGGGGAFRYF,TGTGCCAGCAGCCCCCCTGGGGGCGGGGGAGCTTTTCGGTACTTC
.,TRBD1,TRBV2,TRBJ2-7,CASRGQAGEQYF,TGTGCCAGCAGAGGACAGGCCGGGGAGCAGTACTTC
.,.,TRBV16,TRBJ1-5,CASSPGRPGPQHF,TGTGCCAGCAGCCCGGGGCGTCCTGGGCCCCAGCATTTT
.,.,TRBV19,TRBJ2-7,CASSIEQGTYEQYF,TGTGCCAGTAGTATAGAGCAGGGAACCTACGAGCAGTACTTC
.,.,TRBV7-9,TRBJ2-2,CASSPGQNTGELFF,TGTGCCAGCAGCCCGGGACAAAACACCGGGGAGCTGTTTTTT
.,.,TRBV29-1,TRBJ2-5,CSAGVVTGETQYF,TGCAGCGCAGGAGTGGTGACAGGAGAGACCCAGTACTTC
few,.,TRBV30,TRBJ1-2,CAWTPDGNYGYTF,TGTGCCTGGACTCCGGACGGGAACTATGGCTACACCTTC
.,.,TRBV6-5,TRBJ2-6,CASRHRAAGANVLTF,TGTGCCAGCAGACACAGGGCCGCCGGGGCCAACGTCCTGACTTTC